Detailed here is one T cell receptor (beta chain). The data belong to a study of T cells in Graves' hyperthyroidism and ophthalmopathy. Authors of the study amplified TCR beta CDR3 regions from RNA transcripts. Researchers ran a first-round RT-PCR on the TCR CDR3 using the HTBI primer set. Using its own MiXCR run on the multiplex PCR reads, TCRdb lists one record per CDR3 protein. The sample contains some 550,000 distinct CDR3 sequences, more than 20% of which appear only once. Sequenced sample: blood. The receptor was derived from a young man with Graves' hyperthyroidism.

The CDR3: CASSVAGQETQYF. The CDR3 bases are TGTGCCAGCAGCGTAGCCGGGCAAGAGACCCAGTACTTC. The chain combines TRBV9 with TRBJ2-5; D gene ambiguous. CDR3 length: 13 amino acids. From germline, CDR1 is SGDLS and CDR2 YYNGEE. V was pared by 0 bases and J by 2 bases, with 5 bases between.